This T cell receptor beta chain was recorded in a study of neurological immune-mediated disorders. Study context: Within the group of some 35 multiple sclerosis patients, approximately 30 were relapsing-remitting, while 3 were secondary progressive.

5'RACE with 10-nucleotide random UMIs generated the cDNA. One entry per CDR3 protein results from TCRdb running MiXCR on the 5' RACE reads. The table shows 65,000 to 95,000 distinct CDR3 sequences, with 5.5% to 6.5% occurring only once. The time point was: longitudinal time-point 2. Germline CDR1 and CDR2: MDHEN and SYDVKM. The CDR3 loop spans 13 amino acids. The sample holds many counts of this clonotype. A junction end diverges from the germline sequence, so it may reflect a read error. Sequenced material: PBMCs. The J gene is TRBJ1-1, the V gene TRBV28; D might be TRBD1 (5 bases). This receptor was identified in a woman aged 60-75 years with multiple sclerosis. The CDR3 coding sequence is TGCGTGGCCTGGAGGGGCTTGAACACTGAAGCTTTCTTT. Its translation: CVAWRGLNTEAFF.